A single TCR beta chain is shown here with its context. The V end was cut by 2 bases, the J end by 2 bases, with 25 bases between. The germline V gene encodes CDR1 SGHTA and CDR2 FQGNSA. This CDR3 comprises 19 residues. These data originate in a study of blood T cell repertoires in COVID-19. Study-level information: Samples representing acute and convalescent COVID-19 were sourced from the United States, Italy and Spain. From T cells, B-cell-depleted T cells, or PBMCs came the material, which was cDNA or gDNA.

Source study methods: Amplification from reference gene primers served as the basis for estimated nucleated cell counts. The assay was immunoSEQ multiplex PCR, and TCRdb's table has in-frame clones only and misses some. D and trimming come from the DNA, and the V and J calls and clone size come from that table. The sample has 200,000 or so clones, 65% to 85% seen once. The TCR originated in a man between 60 and 70 years old with active or convalescent COVID-19. The specimen was peripheral blood. The chain carries TRBV7-2 and TRBJ2-7; D possibly corresponds to TRBD1 (6 bases). The CDR3 nucleotides read TGTGCCAGCAGCTTATCCTCTTTGGGTCCGGACAGAGTCCCCTACGAGCAGTACTTC. As protein: CASSLSSLGPDRVPYEQYF.